The next 16 T cell receptor beta chains were all read from a single sample in a study of early T cells in non-severe SARS-CoV-2 infection. TCRdb re-called the 5' RACE reads through MiXCR, storing one row per CDR3 protein. The table lists fewer than 35,000 distinct CDR3 sequences, approximately 10% of them singletons. The sample taken for sequencing was whole blood. The receptor set was obtained from an adult who was a healthcare worker with PCR-confirmed SARS-CoV-2 infection or an uninfected control (not recorded which).

This clonotype has ten or more counts. The chain uses TRBV6-1 and TRBJ1-5; D is possibly TRBD1 (5 bases). This CDR3 is 14 amino acids long. Trimming stripped 7 bases from V and 0 bases from J, with 10 bases between. The germline gives CDR1 MNHNS, CDR2 SASEGT. CDR3 bases: TGTGCCAGCAATTGGCAGGGTAGCAATCAGCCCCAGCATTTT. Its translation: CASNWQGSNQPQHF.

Ten or more counts support this clonotype. The gene calls are TRBV18 and TRBJ2-7; D gene uncertain. Deletions cut 3 bases from V and 3 bases from J, with 9 bases between. The CDR3 loop spans 13 amino acids. The germline gives CDR1 KGHSH, CDR2 LQKENI. The CDR3 loop is CASSPGLRYEQYF. The CDR3 bases are TGTGCCAGCTCACCCGGGCTCCGCTACGAGCAGTACTTC.

J is TRBJ2-5 and V is TRBV28, with D tentatively TRBD2 (6 bases). CDR1 MDHEN and CDR2 SYDVKM come from the germline V gene. Trimming took 3 bases from V and 1 from J, leaving 9 bases between them. There are 14 residues in the CDR3. CDR3: CASSLGGTQETQYF. CDR3 sequence (DNA): TGTGCCAGCAGTTTGGGAGGCACCCAAGAGACCCAGTACTTC. The whole variable domain, filled in from reference TRBV28 and TRBJ2-5, reads DVKVTQSSRYLVKRTGEKVFLECVQDMDHENMFWYRQDPGLGLRLIYFSYDVKMKEKGDIPEGYSVSREKKERFSLILESASTNQTSMYLCASSLGGTQETQYFGPGTRLLVL.

Many counts were recorded for this clonotype. The V call is TRBV7-9, the J call TRBJ2-2; 8 bases are shared with TRBD1. Per the germline V gene, CDR1 is SEHNR and CDR2 is FQNEAQ (reference sequence). After removal of 4 bases from V and 5 bases from J, the junction contained 6 bases not matched to a gene. The CDR3 runs 15 residues. The DNA of the CDR3 is TGTGCCAGCAGCTACGGACAGGGCTGGACCGGGGAGCTGTTTTTT. It yields the protein CASSYGQGWTGELFF.

About this clonotype itself: A much larger clone lies one base from this, so it may be a read error. Since the CDR3 does not end with the conserved phenylalanine or tryptophan, this likely comes from a read error. The chain couples TRBV7-2 to TRBJ2-5; 12 nucleotides match TRBD2. Germline V gives CDR1 SGHTA, CDR2 FQGNSA. With 4 bases clipped from V and 4 bases from J, the junction kept 7 bases outside the gene matches. This CDR3 spans 16 amino acids. The CDR3 loop reads CASSSGTSGPIETQYI. The CDR3 nucleotides read TGTGCCAGCAGCTCAGGGACTAGCGGGCCTATAGAGACCCAGTACATC.

Many counts were recorded for this clonotype. The V call is TRBV11-2, the J call TRBJ2-1; 8 bases are shared with TRBD1. This CDR3 has 15 residues. The V segment lost 5 bases and the J segment 0 bases; nucleotides outside the gene matches: 3. Germline V lookup: CDR1 SGHAT, CDR2 FQNNGV. CDR3 bases: TGTGCCAGCAGCGCCGACAGGGGCTCCTACAATGAGCAGTTCTTC. Translating it yields CASSADRGSYNEQFF.

This clonotype was picked up many times. The chain carries TRBV4-3 and TRBJ2-1, with 14 bases fitting TRBD2. Germline CDR1 and CDR2: LGHNA and YSLEER. The trim removed 3 bases at V and 0 bases at J, leaving 7 bases unmatched. The CDR3 is 19 residues long. The CDR3 DNA sequence: TGCGCCAGCAGCCAGGCGACTAGCGGGGGGGGGAGCTCCTACAATGAGCAGTTCTTC. It yields the protein CASSQATSGGGSSYNEQFF.

This chain connects TRBV9 to TRBJ2-6; the D gene is possibly TRBD1 (5 bases). CDR1 and CDR2 from the germline V gene are SGDLS and YYNGEE. The CDR3 contains 16 residues. The V gene lost 2 bases and the J gene lost 0 bases, with 9 bases spanning the gap. CDR3 sequence reads: CASSVTVISGANVLTF. The CDR3 region has the DNA TGTGCCAGCAGCGTGACAGTTATCTCTGGGGCCAACGTCCTGACTTTC.

This clonotype has a single count. The chain links TRBV10-3 to TRBJ2-7; D is uncertain. Trimming shortened V by 2 bases and J by 6 bases, and 11 bases separated the two germline ends. This CDR3 spans 13 amino acids. Germline V CDR1 and CDR2: ENHRY, SYGVKD. The chain's CDR3 is CAISEPALGEQYF. CDR3 DNA sequence: TGTGCCATCAGTGAGCCCGCCTTGGGCGAGCAGTACTTC.

CDR3: CASSPTRGAHYNEQFF. In DNA, the CDR3 is TGTGCCAGCAGCCCTACACGGGGGGCTCACTACAATGAGCAGTTCTTC. This rearrangement joins TRBV6-2 or TRBV6-3 to TRBJ2-1; weak D call: TRBD2 (7 bases). V lost 6 bases and J lost 3, with 18 bases in between. The CDR3 totals 16 residues. From germline, CDR1 is MNHEY and CDR2 SVGEGT.

Remarks on this clonotype: A read error may explain this, as a much larger clone is one base away. The V and J genes are TRBV7-2 and TRBJ2-1; 8 bases line up with TRBD2. Per germline, CDR1 SGHTA and CDR2 FQGNSA. The CDR3 covers 16 residues. The CDR3 nucleotides are TGTGCCAGCAGCTCCTCGTACGGGGGGGCGTACAATGAGCTGTTCTTC. Residues: CASSSSYGGAYNELFF. The entire variable domain, with the rest obtained from reference TRBV7-2 and TRBJ2-1, is as follows: GAGVSQSPSNKVTEKGKDVELRCDPISGHTALYWYRQSLGQGLEFLIYFQGNSAPDKSGLPSDRFSAERTGGSVSTLTIQRTQQEDSAVYLCASSSSYGGAYNELFFGPGTRLTVL.

This clonotype was counted ten times or more. The CDR3 coding sequence is TGTGCCAGCCTCCAAGCACTCAACCAAGAGACCCAGTACTTC. Translating gives CASLQALNQETQYF. This chain uses TRBV7-8 with TRBJ2-5; D not resolved. Germline values: CDR1 SGHVS, CDR2 FQNEAQ. CDR3 length: 14 amino acids. Trimming removed 8 bases from V and 0 bases from J, with 13 bases in between.

The chain recombines TRBV24-1 with TRBJ2-3, with D possibly TRBD2 on 5 matching bases. This CDR3 region has 13 residues. CDR1 is KGHDR and CDR2 is SFDVKD in the germline V gene. The V gene lost 7 bases and the J gene lost 0 bases, with 7 bases spanning the gap. CDR3 region: CATRGDSTDTQYF. The DNA for the CDR3 is TGTGCCACCAGGGGAGACAGCACAGATACGCAGTATTTT.

V and J are TRBV3-1 and TRBJ2-5; no clear D. The CDR3 covers 12 residues. Trimming pared 2 bases from V and 4 bases from J, leaving 5 bases between. Germline V gene sequence: CDR1 LGHDT, CDR2 YNNKEL (reference sequence). CDR3 loop: CASSQWGETQYF. CDR3 bases: TGTGCCAGCAGCCAATGGGGAGAGACCCAGTACTTC.

This rearrangement joins TRBV29-1 to TRBJ2-5; D gene ambiguous. CDR3 length: 13 residues. Germline assignment: CDR1 SQVTM and CDR2 ANQGSEA. The V gene lost 4 bases and the J gene lost 3 bases, with 12 bases spanning the gap. In DNA form, the CDR3 reads TGCAGCGTTGCCTCGGGCATAGAAGAGACCCAGTACTTC. This codes for CSVASGIEETQYF.

This clonotype was seen many times. V and J are TRBV5-1 and TRBJ1-2, with 9 bases fitting TRBD1. V shed 1 base, J shed 8 bases, and the junction held 12 bases outside the gene matches. This CDR3 is 16 amino acids long. Germline CDR1 SGHRS, CDR2 YFSETQ. CDR3 loop: CASSLWGEQGQGGYTF. The CDR3 DNA reads TGCGCCAGCAGCTTGTGGGGTGAACAGGGACAGGGCGGCTACACCTTC.